Listed below are T cell receptor beta chains from one sample, sequenced in a study of T cell responses to AZD1222 COVID-19 vaccine. The method was immunoSEQ multiplex PCR; TCRdb's version includes in-frame clones alone and lacks a portion of them. This table has around 58,000 clones, about 80% appearing once. Source: peripheral blood, taken on day 0 of AZD1222 vaccination. These receptors all come from an adult in good health. Both conserved end residues are part of each CDR3. A D gene is named only where the DNA matches it firmly. Expanded clones get a size class; other rows say once, few or many, or leave the size out.

CDR3nt: TGTGCCATCAGAGAGGGACAGGGCAACCAAGAGACCCAGTACTTC
CDR3aa: CAIREGQGNQETQYF
abundance: NA
j_gene: TRBJ2-5
d_gene: TRBD1
v_gene: TRBV10-3

CDR3nt: TGTGCCAGCAGTGCGCGACTAGCCCCCACAGATACGCAGTATTTT
CDR3aa: CASSARLAPTDTQYF
abundance: NA
j_gene: TRBJ2-3
d_gene: TRBD2
v_gene: TRBV2

CDR3nt: TGTGCCAGCAGCGTAGGACAGGCCCCCGAGACCCAGTACTTC
CDR3aa: CASSVGQAPETQYF
abundance: NA
j_gene: TRBJ2-5
d_gene: TRBD1
v_gene: TRBV13

CDR3nt: TGTGCCAGCAGCCAAGTTCCCCGACTAGCGGGAGATACGCAGTATTTT
CDR3aa: CASSQVPRLAGDTQYF
abundance: NA
j_gene: TRBJ2-3
d_gene: TRBD2
v_gene: TRBV3-1/TRBV3-2

CDR3nt: TGCGCCAGCAGCCTACGGCGGGGAGGCGAGCAGTACTTC
CDR3aa: CASSLRRGGEQYF
abundance: once
j_gene: TRBJ2-7
d_gene: NA
v_gene: TRBV5-1

CDR3nt: TGCGCCAGCAGCCAAGAACGGGTGCTGTTTTTT
CDR3aa: CASSQERVLFF
abundance: NA
j_gene: TRBJ1-4
d_gene: NA
v_gene: TRBV4-1

CDR3nt: TGTGCCAGCAGCCCCCATCCCTCGGGGGATTCACCCCTCCACTTT
CDR3aa: CASSPHPSGDSPLHF
abundance: NA
j_gene: TRBJ1-6
d_gene: NA
v_gene: TRBV5-4

CDR3nt: TGTGCCAGCAAAGCTCCGGGGGGCCCATACAATGAGCAGTTCTTC
CDR3aa: CASKAPGGPYNEQFF
abundance: NA
j_gene: TRBJ2-1
d_gene: NA
v_gene: TRBV6-5

CDR3nt: TGCGCCAGCAGCTCTCGACAGGGGGCCGATGAGCAGTTCTTC
CDR3aa: CASSSRQGADEQFF
abundance: NA
j_gene: TRBJ2-1
d_gene: TRBD1
v_gene: TRBV5-1

CDR3nt: TGTGCCAGCAGCCCTCAAGAGACCCAGTACTTC
CDR3aa: CASSPQETQYF
abundance: NA
j_gene: TRBJ2-5
d_gene: NA
v_gene: TRBV7-2

CDR3nt: TGCGCCAGCAGCTCGGATAACCTTCTAGCGGGAGTGGCAGAGACCCAGTACTTC
CDR3aa: CASSSDNLLAGVAETQYF
abundance: once
j_gene: TRBJ2-5
d_gene: TRBD2
v_gene: TRBV4-1

CDR3nt: TGTGCCACCAGTCAACAGGGGGGCGGACAGCCCCAGCATTTT
CDR3aa: CATSQQGGGQPQHF
abundance: NA
j_gene: TRBJ1-5
d_gene: TRBD1
v_gene: TRBV24-1

CDR3nt: TGCGCCAGCAGCCAAGATTCTACCGGACAGTCCTACGAGCAGTACTTC
CDR3aa: CASSQDSTGQSYEQYF
abundance: NA
j_gene: TRBJ2-7
d_gene: NA
v_gene: TRBV4-1

CDR3nt: TGTGCCAGCAGCCCCCCGGGGAGAGCTAATTCACCCCTCCACTTT
CDR3aa: CASSPPGRANSPLHF
abundance: NA
j_gene: TRBJ1-6
d_gene: NA
v_gene: TRBV7-2

CDR3nt: TGTGCCAGCAGCCCTCTAGCCGGGACTAGCTACCACGAGCAGTACTTC
CDR3aa: CASSPLAGTSYHEQYF
abundance: NA
j_gene: TRBJ2-7
d_gene: TRBD2
v_gene: TRBV7-8

CDR3nt: TGTGCCAGCAGCCAGTCCCGGGGCGGGCAGCCCCAGCATTTT
CDR3aa: CASSQSRGGQPQHF
abundance: once
j_gene: TRBJ1-5
d_gene: NA
v_gene: TRBV3-1/TRBV3-2

CDR3nt: TGTGCCAGCAGCCAAGGGGCAGCGGTACTCTCCTACGAGCAGTACTTC
CDR3aa: CASSQGAAVLSYEQYF
abundance: once
j_gene: TRBJ2-7
d_gene: NA
v_gene: TRBV4-2

CDR3nt: TGTGCCAGCAGCTTAGGGGTATCGGGTTACGAGCAGTACTTC
CDR3aa: CASSLGVSGYEQYF
abundance: NA
j_gene: TRBJ2-7
d_gene: NA
v_gene: TRBV7-2

CDR3nt: TGTGCCACCAGCACCAGGGGGGTGACTGAAGCTTTCTTT
CDR3aa: CATSTRGVTEAFF
abundance: NA
j_gene: TRBJ1-1
d_gene: TRBD1
v_gene: TRBV15

CDR3nt: TGTGCCAGCAGCTTAGGGCGGGGTCGATACAATGAGCAGTTCTTC
CDR3aa: CASSLGRGRYNEQFF
abundance: NA
j_gene: TRBJ2-1
d_gene: NA
v_gene: TRBV7-2

CDR3nt: TGCGCCAGCAGCCCGGCGGGGGCGCGGTACAATGAGCAGTTCTTC
CDR3aa: CASSPAGARYNEQFF
abundance: NA
j_gene: TRBJ2-1
d_gene: NA
v_gene: TRBV5-1

CDR3nt: TGTGCCAGCAGCCGAACAGAGAACACTGAAGCTTTCTTT
CDR3aa: CASSRTENTEAFF
abundance: NA
j_gene: TRBJ1-1
d_gene: NA
v_gene: TRBV7-7

CDR3nt: TGTGCCAGCAGAATGACAGCGCCTGGAAACACCATATATTTT
CDR3aa: CASRMTAPGNTIYF
abundance: NA
j_gene: TRBJ1-3
d_gene: NA
v_gene: TRBV27

CDR3nt: TGTGCCTCAAACAGGGGACGGAACACTGAAGCTTTCTTT
CDR3aa: CASNRGRNTEAFF
abundance: few
j_gene: TRBJ1-1
d_gene: TRBD1
v_gene: TRBV19

CDR3nt: TGTGCCAGCAGCTTGGGGGCGGGGTGGGGAGAGACCCAGTACTTC
CDR3aa: CASSLGAGWGETQYF
abundance: NA
j_gene: TRBJ2-5
d_gene: NA
v_gene: TRBV5-5

CDR3nt: TGTGCCAGCTCACCACCCGGACAACTCTACAATGAGCAGTTCTTC
CDR3aa: CASSPPGQLYNEQFF
abundance: once
j_gene: TRBJ2-1
d_gene: NA
v_gene: TRBV18

CDR3nt: TGTGCCAGCAGCTTAGATGGGCAGGGGGCGAGTGGCTACACCTTC
CDR3aa: CASSLDGQGASGYTF
abundance: NA
j_gene: TRBJ1-2
d_gene: TRBD1
v_gene: TRBV7-2

CDR3nt: TGTGCCAGCAGACTCCGGGGACAGAACTACGAGCAGTACTTC
CDR3aa: CASRLRGQNYEQYF
abundance: NA
j_gene: TRBJ2-7
d_gene: TRBD1
v_gene: TRBV6-5

CDR3nt: TGTGCCAGCAACCCCGGGACAGGAGTCACGACCGGGGAGCTGTTTTTT
CDR3aa: CASNPGTGVTTGELFF
abundance: NA
j_gene: TRBJ2-2
d_gene: TRBD1
v_gene: TRBV5-8

CDR3nt: TGTGCCAGCAAACAGGGGACCTCTGGAAACACCATATATTTT
CDR3aa: CASKQGTSGNTIYF
abundance: NA
j_gene: TRBJ1-3
d_gene: TRBD1
v_gene: TRBV7-8

CDR3nt: TGTGCCAGCAGTCCGAACGAGTACGGCTACACCTTC
CDR3aa: CASSPNEYGYTF
abundance: once
j_gene: TRBJ1-2
d_gene: NA
v_gene: TRBV28

CDR3nt: TGTGCCAGCAGCTTACCGACACAGTACCAAGAGACCCAGTACTTC
CDR3aa: CASSLPTQYQETQYF
abundance: NA
j_gene: TRBJ2-5
d_gene: NA
v_gene: TRBV5-8

CDR3nt: TGTGCCAGCAGTTTATCCCTCTATGGCTACACCTTC
CDR3aa: CASSLSLYGYTF
abundance: NA
j_gene: TRBJ1-2
d_gene: NA
v_gene: TRBV28